The present entry profiles one T cell receptor (beta chain) with its context. The junction and the germline gene differ at one end; a read error may be behind it. The record originates from a study of blood T cell repertoires in COVID-19. Using immunoSEQ multiplex PCR, the repertoire was profiled, and TCRdb retains in-frame clones only, with some absent. In the table there are 160,000 or so clones, 70% to 90% of which are singletons. In germline, CDR1 is DFQATT, CDR2 SNEGSKA (reference sequence). This CDR3 has 11 residues. Those who participated ranged in age from about 18 to 95 years and resided in under 25 US areas.

The chain employs TRBV20-1 and TRBJ2-1, with 7 bases identical to TRBD1. The clonotype comes from a woman aged 45-59 years who had recovered from COVID-19. The sample consisted of PBMCs or T cells enriched from blood (not recorded which). The CDR3 DNA follows: TGCAGTGCTGTCCGGGACAGTAAGAAGGTCTTC. It translates to CSAVRDSKKVF.